In this sample, the clone carrying this T cell receptor (beta chain) turned up a few times. What it recognizes is unknown. These data originate in a study of T cells after yellow fever vaccination. Regarding the study as a whole: Clones that expanded after primary vaccination mostly reappeared after the booster (roughly 96% CD4, about 91% CD8). High-abundance clonotypes from the bulk population could contaminate FACS-sorted repertoires.

V was pared by 4 bases and J by 6 bases, with 11 bases between. The CDR3 runs 13 residues. Germline values: CDR1 KGHDR, CDR2 SFDVKD. 5'RACE template switching produced TCR cDNA carrying a universal primer site and UMIs. Via MiXCR, TCRdb re-called the 5' RACE reads, giving one row per CDR3 protein. Of roughly 260,000 distinct CDR3 sequences listed, about an eighth are singletons. This receptor was obtained from a man under 40 who received the YFV17D yellow fever vaccine. The gene calls are TRBV24-1 and TRBJ1-2; D uncertain. The sequencing used CD4+ T cells sorted from PBMCs, collected 45 days after the yellow fever booster vaccination. As DNA, the CDR3 is TGTGCCACCAGTGACGGAGGCGCCCATGGCTACACCTTC. Residues: CATSDGGAHGYTF.